Following are 7 T cell receptor beta chains from one sample sequenced in a study of blood T cell repertoires in COVID-19. The data were produced by immunoSEQ multiplex PCR, yet TCRdb's version contains in-frame clones alone and is incomplete. The table lists roughly 35,000 clones, over 75% of them singletons. Sequencing was done on a sample of peripheral blood. Receptors originate from a man between 60 and 70 years old with active COVID-19.

The chain employs TRBV7-2 and TRBJ2-7; D might be TRBD1 (5 bases). The CDR3 has 17 residues. Deletions cut 1 base from V and 0 bases from J, with 16 bases between. The germline CDR1 and CDR2 sequences are SGHTA and FQGNSA. The CDR3 is CASSLEGWYLGSYEQYF. Written as DNA, the CDR3 is TGTGCCAGCAGCTTAGAGGGGTGGTACTTGGGCTCCTACGAGCAGTACTTC. The full variable domain, in which reference TRBV7-2 and TRBJ2-7 provide the parts outside the CDR3, is GAGVSQSPSNKVTEKGKDVELRCDPISGHTALYWYRQSLGQGLEFLIYFQGNSAPDKSGLPSDRFSAERTGGSVSTLTIQRTQQEDSAVYLCASSLEGWYLGSYEQYFGPGTRLTVT.

The chain has TRBV11-3 and TRBJ2-3; the match to TRBD2 covers 9 bases. This CDR3 comprises 14 residues. J was trimmed by 6 bases and V by 4 bases; bases with no gene match: 5. CDR1 is SGHNT, CDR2 YENEEA, per germline. This chain's CDR3 is CASSSLAGVDTQYF. CDR3 in DNA: TGTGCCAGCAGCTCTTTAGCGGGAGTGGATACGCAGTATTTT.

This clone was seen only a few times. This chain links TRBV19 with TRBJ2-7; TRBD1 matches at 9 bases. Germline CDR1 is LNHDA and CDR2 is SQIVND (reference sequence). The CDR3 has 13 amino acids. V lost 7 bases, J lost 2 bases, and 3 bases stayed unmatched. The CDR3 loop is CASKGTGTYEQYF. The CDR3 nucleotides are TGTGCCAGTAAAGGGACAGGGACCTACGAGCAGTACTTC.

The V and J genes are TRBV7-9 and TRBJ2-5; possibly TRBD2 for D (5 bases). CDR1 is SEHNR and CDR2 is FQNEAQ in the germline V gene (reference sequence). The CDR3 spans 14 residues. Trimming shortened V by 6 bases and J by 5 bases, and 16 bases separated the two germline ends. CDR3 in amino acids: CASSPGRVGETQYF. The CDR3 DNA follows: TGTGCCAGCAGTCCCGGGCGGGTCGGGGAGACCCAGTACTTC.

This sequence joins TRBV13 and TRBJ2-4; 7 nucleotides match TRBD1. V lost 9 bases, J lost 10 bases, and 15 bases stayed unmatched. Germline V lookup: CDR1 PRHDT, CDR2 FYEKMQ (reference sequence). CDR3 length: 14 residues. CDR3 loop: CASTHPGQPGIQYF. CDR3 DNA sequence: TGTGCCAGTACCCACCCGGGACAGCCGGGGATTCAGTACTTC.

The gene calls are TRBV7-9 and TRBJ2-6; D not resolved. The germline CDR1 and CDR2 sequences are SEHNR and FQNEAQ (reference sequence). This CDR3 contains 15 residues. Trimming stripped 3 bases from V and 6 bases from J, with 12 bases between. The CDR3 is CASSFSQSPANVLTF. The DNA of the CDR3 is TGTGCCAGCAGCTTTTCACAGAGCCCGGCCAACGTCCTGACTTTC.

The chain joins TRBV12-3 or TRBV12-4 to TRBJ2-5; possibly TRBD1 for D (5 bases). The CDR3 runs to 13 residues. Trimming removed 6 bases at V and 5 bases at J, with 13 bases between. CDR3 nucleotides: TGTGCCAGCAGCTCTAGGGGATGGGAGACCCAGTACTTC. This sequence encodes CASSSRGWETQYF.